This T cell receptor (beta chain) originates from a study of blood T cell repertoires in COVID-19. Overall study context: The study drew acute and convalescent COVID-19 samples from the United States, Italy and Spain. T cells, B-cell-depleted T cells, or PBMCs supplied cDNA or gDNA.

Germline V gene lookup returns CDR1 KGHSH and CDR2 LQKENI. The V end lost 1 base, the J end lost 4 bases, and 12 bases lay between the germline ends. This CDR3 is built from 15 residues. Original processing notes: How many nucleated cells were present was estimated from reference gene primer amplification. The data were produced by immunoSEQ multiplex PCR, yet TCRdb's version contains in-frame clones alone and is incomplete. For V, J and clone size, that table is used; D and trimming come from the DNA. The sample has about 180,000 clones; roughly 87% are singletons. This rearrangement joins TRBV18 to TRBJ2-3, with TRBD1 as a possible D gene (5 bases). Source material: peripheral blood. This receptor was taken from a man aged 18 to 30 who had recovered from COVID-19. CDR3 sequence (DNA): TGTGCCAGCTCACCACGGCGGCAGGGTGCAGATACGCAGTATTTT. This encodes CASSPRRQGADTQYF.